One T cell receptor (beta chain) is described in this entry. Its antigen is not known. The protocol was immunoSEQ multiplex PCR, while the TCRdb copy is restricted to in-frame clones and leaves out a portion. This table holds tens of thousands of clones, about 92% found once. This specimen belongs to a study of neoadjuvant nivolumab and ipilimumab in lung cancer. The study, taken as a whole, reports: Only a single major-pathologic-response sample was available for clonality analysis. Blood richness before therapy tracked richness in tumors resected after neoadjuvant therapy. TCR receptors were sequenced in few samples. Compared with tumor-adjacent uninvolved lung, resected tumors showed greater richness and clonality.

The source was peripheral blood, collected after neoadjuvant nivolumab, alone or with ipilimumab, at or shortly before surgery. The source is an adult with non-small cell lung cancer.

The CDR3 coding sequence is TGTGCCAGCAGTTCTCTAGCGGGAGTTTGGGAGCAGTACTTC. Protein: CASSSLAGVWEQYF. The genes are TRBV6-1 and TRBJ2-7, with 10 nucleotides matching TRBD2. Looked up from germline, CDR1 is MNHNS and CDR2 is SASEGT. The CDR3 has 14 amino acids. The V gene end was trimmed by 5 bases and the J gene end by 7 bases; junction bases not matched to a gene: 8.